This T cell receptor beta chain was found in a study of beta chain features in type 1 diabetes. Study-wide points: Shorter TCRB CDR3s, moderately but significantly so, were found in Type 1 diabetes patients in all four CD4+ subsets. Equally in patients and controls, shorter templates might have been favored by PCR. Insertions were fewer and deletions more numerous at VDJ junctions in type 1 diabetes patients.

Germline lookup yields CDR1 MNHNY and CDR2 SVGAGI (reference sequence). This CDR3 has 14 residues. Losses at the gene ends were 2 bases for V and 2 bases for J; bases not matched to a gene: 3. Expressed TCRB transcripts were sequenced because the entire RNA isolate underwent reverse transcription. The table came from immunoSEQ multiplex PCR; TCRdb's copy has only in-frame clones and leaves some out. The sample consists of 500,000 to 850,000 clones, around 15% of them appearing once. Turning to this clone: Its antigen is not identified.

The material sequenced was naive CD4+ T cells from blood. The V call is TRBV6-6, the J call TRBJ2-7; 7 bases are a match to TRBD1. The TCR originated in a young man with type 1 diabetes. The CDR3 sequence: CASSYGQVAYEQYF. CDR3 DNA: TGTGCCAGCAGTTACGGACAGGTGGCCTACGAGCAGTACTTC.